The next 27 T cell receptor beta chains were all read from a single sample in a study of blood T cells in healthy people across ages. A second about 6 to 11 cycle PCR used barcoded and J-beta primers. TCRdb recomputed calls from the 5' RACE reads with MiXCR, one row per CDR3 protein. The sample gives more than 700,000 distinct CDR3 sequences, 35% to 50% of which show up once; roughly 20% is in the top ten. Sequencing was performed on blood. The receptors derive from an elderly man in good health.

This rearrangement joins TRBV7-2 to TRBJ2-3; unclear D gene. The CDR3 runs 14 residues. CDR1 and CDR2 (germline): SGHTA, FQGNSA. Trimming left V 7 bases short and J 3 bases short, with 14 bases between. Here the CDR3 reads CASTHTARTDTQYF. The CDR3, as DNA: TGTGCCAGCACCCACACGGCGAGGACAGATACGCAGTATTTT.

The V and J genes are TRBV7-2 and TRBJ2-5; D remains ambiguous. The length of the CDR3 is 14 residues. CDR1 SGHTA and CDR2 FQGNSA come from the germline V gene. Trimming stripped 3 bases from V and 3 bases from J, with 11 bases between. This CDR3 reads CASSFRALEETQYF. The CDR3 region has the DNA TGTGCCAGCAGCTTCCGGGCATTAGAAGAGACCCAGTACTTC.

This chain joins TRBV12-3 or TRBV12-4 and TRBJ2-6; D is unresolved. The V end was cut by 6 bases, the J end by 0 bases, with 6 bases between. The CDR3 is made up of 14 amino acids. CDR3 DNA sequence: TGTGCCAGCAGACCCACCTCTGGGGCCAACGTCCTGACTTTC. Amino acid sequence: CASRPTSGANVLTF.

This clonotype occurred a few times. The chain is built from TRBV20-1 and TRBJ2-4, with 11 bases matching TRBD2. The V gene end was trimmed by 4 bases and the J gene end by 7 bases; junction bases not matched to a gene: 6. Germline V lookup: CDR1 DFQATT, CDR2 SNEGSKA (reference sequence). The CDR3 is made up of 14 amino acids. CDR3 sequence (DNA): TGCAGTGCTACCGGTGGACTAGCGGGCAACATTCAGTACTTC. Residues: CSATGGLAGNIQYF.

In the case of this clonotype: This may stem from a read error, because a much larger clone lies one nucleotide away. The CDR3 reads CASPLQGEQYF. The CDR3 nucleotides read TGTGCCAGCCCACTCCAAGGCGAGCAGTACTTC. The rearrangement joins TRBV18 to TRBJ2-7; D gene unclear. The CDR3 is 11 residues long. Germline V gene data show CDR1 as KGHSH and CDR2 as LQKENI. The V gene lost 8 bases and the J gene lost 6 bases, with 11 bases spanning the gap.

The chain employs TRBV30 and TRBJ2-1; no definite D call. This CDR3 comprises 12 residues. CDR1 and CDR2 (germline): GTSNPN, SVGIG (reference sequence). Trimming shortened V by 1 base and J by 7 bases, and 8 bases separated the two germline ends. Here the CDR3 reads CAWSGTGNEQFF. CDR3 in DNA: TGTGCCTGGAGTGGGACCGGGAATGAGCAGTTCTTC.

The V gene is TRBV7-2, the J gene TRBJ1-1; unclear D gene. The CDR3 is 11 amino acids. Germline-derived CDR1 and CDR2 are SGHTA and FQGNSA. The V and J ends lost 9 bases and 3 bases respectively, with 8 bases between them. The CDR3 coding sequence is TGTGCCAGATCTCCCGACACTGAAGCTTTCTTT. Translating gives CARSPDTEAFF.

This CDR3 is CASSQDGDARWSGYTF. As DNA, the CDR3 is TGCGCCAGCAGCCAAGATGGGGACGCCAGGTGGTCTGGCTACACCTTC. J is TRBJ1-2 and V is TRBV4-3, with D perhaps matching TRBD1 (5 bases). CDR1 and CDR2 (germline): LGHNA, YSLEER. The CDR3 spans 16 residues. Trimming took 0 bases from V and 7 from J, leaving 18 bases between them.

The chain employs TRBV10-3 and TRBJ2-5, with 7 bases lining up with TRBD1. J lost 5 bases, V lost 2 bases, and 2 bases had no gene match. The CDR3 spans 13 residues. Germline CDR1 reads ENHRY; CDR2 reads SYGVKD. CDR3 nucleotide sequence: TGTGCCATCAGTGAGCCGGACAGGGAGACCCAGTACTTC. It is translated as CAISEPDRETQYF.

The rearrangement joins TRBV24-1 to TRBJ2-1; 7 nucleotides line up with TRBD2. After removal of 6 bases from V and 3 bases from J, the junction contained 4 bases not matched to a gene. Germline-derived CDR1 and CDR2 are KGHDR and SFDVKD. There are 14 residues in the CDR3. The CDR3 sequence: CATSLRGSYNEQFF. CDR3 coding DNA: TGTGCCACCAGTTTGCGGGGGAGCTACAATGAGCAGTTCTTC.

This clonotype has just a few counts. DNA for the CDR3: TGCAGCGTTGAGGGGGACAGGCTTATCAATGAGCAGTTCTTC. Translation: CSVEGDRLINEQFF. The chain uses TRBV29-1 and TRBJ2-1, with 8 bases identical to TRBD1. With 3 bases clipped from V and 6 bases from J, the junction kept 7 bases outside the gene matches. The CDR3 consists of 14 residues. Germline assignment: CDR1 SQVTM and CDR2 ANQGSEA.

The V and J genes are TRBV28 and TRBJ2-3, with unresolved D. CDR3 length equals 14 residues. CDR1 is MDHEN and CDR2 is SYDVKM in the germline V gene. V was clipped by 7 bases and J by 1 base, with 12 bases between them. The CDR3 spells CASTIQRGTDTQYF. The DNA for the CDR3 is TGTGCCAGCACAATTCAAAGGGGCACAGATACGCAGTATTTT.

The rearrangement links TRBV20-1 to TRBJ2-1; TRBD2 matches at 7 bases. Germline CDR1 and CDR2: DFQATT and SNEGSKA (reference sequence). V shed 6 bases, J shed 8 bases, and the junction held 13 bases outside the gene matches. This CDR3 has 14 amino acids. Written as DNA, the CDR3 is TGCAGTGCCCCCAATCAGCGGGGTTGGTATGAGCAGTTCTTC. Protein product: CSAPNQRGWYEQFF.

This clonotype has a handful of counts. This chain connects TRBV5-1 to TRBJ1-4, with D perhaps matching TRBD1 (6 bases). The CDR3 is 14 amino acids. The V gene's germline CDR1 is SGHRS and CDR2 YFSETQ. Trimming shortened V by 0 bases and J by 7 bases, and 10 bases separated the two germline ends. In DNA form, the CDR3 reads TGCGCCAGCAGCTTGGACAGGGCGTCTGAAAAACTGTTTTTT. It is translated as CASSLDRASEKLFF.

The gene calls are TRBV20-1 and TRBJ2-5, with 8 positions matching TRBD1. There are 14 residues in the CDR3. With V trimmed by 5 bases and J by 1 base, 6 bases remained unmatched. Germline values: CDR1 DFQATT, CDR2 SNEGSKA (reference sequence). The CDR3 region is CSASPGTGQETQYF. The CDR3 DNA is TGCAGTGCTTCCCCCGGGACAGGCCAAGAGACCCAGTACTTC.

This clonotype was counted a few times. The genes are TRBV20-1 and TRBJ2-1; D call uncertain. The CDR3 runs to 12 residues. The germline V and J ends were trimmed by 5 bases and 9 bases, with 14 bases remaining between them. The germline V gene has CDR1 DFQATT and CDR2 SNEGSKA (reference sequence). For the CDR3, the DNA is TGCAGTGCTCCTCCGCCCGGTGGTGAGCAGTTCTTC. This translates into CSAPPPGGEQFF.

This clonotype was seen ten or more times. The genes are TRBV15 and TRBJ2-7; D unclear. V was shortened by 0 bases and J by 2 bases, with 8 bases between the two germline ends. CDR1 is LNHNV and CDR2 is YYDKDF in the germline V gene (reference sequence). The CDR3 is 14 amino acids. The CDR3 coding sequence is TGTGCCACCAGCAGAGATGAAGCAGCCTACGAGCAGTACTTC. Amino acids: CATSRDEAAYEQYF. Looking up the rest from reference TRBV15 and TRBJ2-7 gives the full variable domain: DAMVIQNPRYQVTQFGKPVTLSCSQTLNHNVMYWYQQKSSQAPKLLFHYYDKDFNNEADTPDNFQSRRPNTSFCFLDIRSPGLGDTAMYLCATSRDEAAYEQYFGPGTRLTVT.

Worth noting for this clonotype: This may be a read error: a much more frequent sequence differs by one nucleotide. The V gene is TRBV5-1, the J gene TRBJ2-1; D gene uncertain. Germline CDR1 SGHRS, CDR2 YFSETQ. V was trimmed by 0 bases and J by 7 bases, leaving 5 bases between them. The CDR3 runs to 12 residues. The CDR3 protein is CASSLAQNEQFF. In nucleotides, the CDR3 is TGCGCCAGCAGCTTGGCGCAAAATGAGCAGTTCTTC.

This clonotype showed up many times. For the CDR3, the DNA is TGCAGCGTAGACGACAGGGGGTTAACAGATACGCAGTATTTT. This sequence encodes CSVDDRGLTDTQYF. The genes are TRBV29-1 and TRBJ2-3; 9 positions agree with TRBD1. Per germline, CDR1 SQVTM and CDR2 ANQGSEA. This CDR3 comprises 14 residues. The trim removed 6 bases at V and 3 bases at J, leaving 7 bases unmatched.

This clonotype has a single count. The chain is built from TRBV15 and TRBJ2-1; D ambiguous. The CDR3 sequence is 15 residues long. Germline loops: CDR1 LNHNV, CDR2 YYDKDF (reference sequence). The germline V and J ends were trimmed by 0 bases and 5 bases, with 11 bases remaining between them. CDR3 amino acids: CATSRDYGVDNEQFF. Written as DNA, the CDR3 is TGTGCCACCAGCAGAGATTATGGGGTAGACAATGAGCAGTTCTTC.

This clonotype has more than one count but fewer than ten. The chain employs TRBV5-1 and TRBJ2-7; TRBD1 matches at 7 bases. The ends lost 4 bases at V and 2 bases at J; junction bases unmatched: 9. This CDR3 region has 15 residues. Germline lookup yields CDR1 SGHRS and CDR2 YFSETQ. The CDR3 region is CASSARQGHTYEQYF. The CDR3 DNA sequence: TGCGCCAGCAGCGCCCGACAGGGCCACACCTACGAGCAGTACTTC. Drawing the rest from reference TRBV5-1 and TRBJ2-7, the complete variable domain is KAGVTQTPRYLIKTRGQQVTLSCSPISGHRSVSWYQQTPGQGLQFLFEYFSETQRNKGNFPGRFSGRQFSNSRSEMNVSTLELGDSALYLCASSARQGHTYEQYFGPGTRLTVT.

The chain has TRBV7-2 and TRBJ2-7, with 8 bases aligning to TRBD2. The CDR3 totals 14 residues. J lost 6 bases, V lost 0 bases, and 4 bases had no gene match. CDR1 and CDR2 from the germline V gene are SGHTA and FQGNSA. DNA for the CDR3: TGTGCCAGCAGCTTAGCTAGCGGGGTTCGCGAGCAGTACTTC. Translated: CASSLASGVREQYF.

In this sample, this clonotype turned up a few times. This chain links TRBV24-1 with TRBJ2-1; 9 bases map to TRBD1. The CDR3 has 14 amino acids. Germline CDR1 is KGHDR and CDR2 is SFDVKD. Unmatched junction bases numbered 5, after V lost 7 bases and J lost 5 bases. The CDR3 here is CATSPGQGNNEQFF. CDR3 nucleotides: TGTGCCACCAGCCCGGGACAGGGTAACAATGAGCAGTTCTTC.

This clonotype was seen a single time. V and J are TRBV20-1 and TRBJ1-1; D is uncertain. The CDR3 contains 14 residues. The V gene's germline CDR1 is DFQATT and CDR2 SNEGSKA (reference sequence). With 0 bases removed from V and 0 bases from J, the gap between germline ends came to 8 bases. The CDR3 spells CSARDVGLNTEAFF. The CDR3 region has the DNA TGCAGTGCTAGAGATGTAGGGTTGAACACTGAAGCTTTCTTT.

This chain uses TRBV7-2 with TRBJ2-7; possible D gene TRBD2, 5 bases. The DNA end favors TRBJ2-4, so the J call may be wrong. This CDR3 spans 14 amino acids. Germline CDR1 and CDR2: SGHTA and FQGNSA. This chain's CDR3 is CASKWEFVKNIQYF. CDR3 DNA: TGTGCCAGCAAGTGGGAGTTCGTCAAAAACATTCAGTACTTC.

This clonotype was seen a few times. The chain links TRBV7-8 to TRBJ2-5, with D perhaps matching TRBD2 (5 bases). With 1 base removed from V and 11 bases from J, the gap between germline ends came to 32 bases. CDR3 length: 19 residues. Germline V gene data show CDR1 as SGHVS and CDR2 as FQNEAQ. CDR3 in DNA: TGTGCCAGCAGCTTAGAAGGCCCGCGAAGCGGAGACCTCGGGAATGAGCAGTACTTC. Translated, it gives CASSLEGPRSGDLGNEQYF.

The chain couples TRBV6-6 to TRBJ2-1; possible D gene TRBD2, 6 bases. The CDR3 is 12 amino acids. In germline, CDR1 is MNHNY, CDR2 SVGAGI (reference sequence). Between the trimmed V and J ends, which lost 0 bases and 9 bases, there was a span of 6 bases. CDR3 nucleotide sequence: TGTGCCAGCAGTTACTCGGGGGGTGAGCAGTTCTTC. It specifies CASSYSGGEQFF.